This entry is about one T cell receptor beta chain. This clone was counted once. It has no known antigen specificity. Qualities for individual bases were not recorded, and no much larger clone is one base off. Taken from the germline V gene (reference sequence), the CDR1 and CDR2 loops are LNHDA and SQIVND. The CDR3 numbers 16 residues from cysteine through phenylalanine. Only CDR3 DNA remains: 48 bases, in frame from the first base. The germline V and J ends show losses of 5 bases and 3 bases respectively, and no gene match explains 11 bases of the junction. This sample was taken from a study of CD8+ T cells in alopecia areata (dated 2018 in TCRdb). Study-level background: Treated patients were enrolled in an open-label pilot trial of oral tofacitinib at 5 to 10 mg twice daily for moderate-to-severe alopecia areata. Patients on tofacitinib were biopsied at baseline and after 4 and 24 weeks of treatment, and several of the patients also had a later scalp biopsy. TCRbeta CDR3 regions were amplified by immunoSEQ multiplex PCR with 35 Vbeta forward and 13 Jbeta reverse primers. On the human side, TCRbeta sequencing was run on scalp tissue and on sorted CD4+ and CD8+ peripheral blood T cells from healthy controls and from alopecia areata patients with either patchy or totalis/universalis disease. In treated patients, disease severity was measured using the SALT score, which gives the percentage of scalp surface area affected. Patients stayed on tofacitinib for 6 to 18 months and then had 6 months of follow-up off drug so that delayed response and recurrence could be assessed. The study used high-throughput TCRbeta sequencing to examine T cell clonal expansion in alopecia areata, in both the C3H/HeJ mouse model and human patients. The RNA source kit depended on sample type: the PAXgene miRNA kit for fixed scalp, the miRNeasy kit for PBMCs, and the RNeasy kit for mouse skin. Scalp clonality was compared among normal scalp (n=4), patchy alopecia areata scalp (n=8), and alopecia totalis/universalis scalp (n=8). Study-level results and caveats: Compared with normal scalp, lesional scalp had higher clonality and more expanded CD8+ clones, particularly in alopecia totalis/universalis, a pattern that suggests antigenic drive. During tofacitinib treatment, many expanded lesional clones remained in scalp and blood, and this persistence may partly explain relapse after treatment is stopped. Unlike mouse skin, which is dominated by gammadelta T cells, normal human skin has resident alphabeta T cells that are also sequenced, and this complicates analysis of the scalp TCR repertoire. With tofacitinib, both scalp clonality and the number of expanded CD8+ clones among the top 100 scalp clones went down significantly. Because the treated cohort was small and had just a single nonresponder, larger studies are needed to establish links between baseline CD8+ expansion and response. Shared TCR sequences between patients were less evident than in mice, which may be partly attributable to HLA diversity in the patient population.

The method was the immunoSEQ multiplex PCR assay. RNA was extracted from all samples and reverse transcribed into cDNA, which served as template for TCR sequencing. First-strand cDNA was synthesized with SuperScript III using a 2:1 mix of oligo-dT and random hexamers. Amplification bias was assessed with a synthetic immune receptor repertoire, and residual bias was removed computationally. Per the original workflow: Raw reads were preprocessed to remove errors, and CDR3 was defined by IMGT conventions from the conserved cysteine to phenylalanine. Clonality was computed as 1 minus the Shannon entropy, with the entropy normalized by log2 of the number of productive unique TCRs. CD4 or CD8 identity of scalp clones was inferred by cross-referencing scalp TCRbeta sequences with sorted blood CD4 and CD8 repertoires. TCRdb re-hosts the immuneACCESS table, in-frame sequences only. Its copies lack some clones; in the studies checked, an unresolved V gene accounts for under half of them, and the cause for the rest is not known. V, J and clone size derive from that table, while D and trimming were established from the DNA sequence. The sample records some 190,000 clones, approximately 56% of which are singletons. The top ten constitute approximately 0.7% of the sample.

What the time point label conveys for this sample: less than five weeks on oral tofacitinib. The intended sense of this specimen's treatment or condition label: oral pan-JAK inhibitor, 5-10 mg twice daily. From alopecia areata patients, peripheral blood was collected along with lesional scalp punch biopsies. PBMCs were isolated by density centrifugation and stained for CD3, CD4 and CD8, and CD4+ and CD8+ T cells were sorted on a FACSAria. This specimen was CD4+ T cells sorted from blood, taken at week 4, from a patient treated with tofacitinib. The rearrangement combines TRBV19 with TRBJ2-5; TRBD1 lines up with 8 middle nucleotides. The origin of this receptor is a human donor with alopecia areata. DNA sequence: TGTGCCAGTAGTGCGACGGACAGGGTAGTAAAAGAGACCCAGTACTTC. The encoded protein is CASSATDRVVKETQYF.